A selection of T cell receptor beta chains follows, all from one sample in a study of T-cell reconstitution after alpha-beta-depleted transplantation in children. TCRdb fed the PCR reads into MiXCR, producing one record per CDR3 protein. The profile covers about 460,000 distinct CDR3 sequences, with roughly an eighth appearing a single time and 4.5% to 6% taken by the ten largest. The material sequenced was PBMCs from the stem cell graft donor, taken from the stem cell graft. The receptors were gathered from a human donor who donated a stem cell graft to a child with combined immunodeficiency. The CDR3 runs from the conserved cysteine through the conserved F or W. The D gene is left open where the match is weak. Clone sizes are given selectively: once, few, many, or a class where the clone is expanded.

clone_size	d_call	v_call	j_call	cdr3_aa	cdr3_nt
few	TRBD1	TRBV2	TRBJ2-5	CASSIPQGARQETQYF	TGTGCCAGCAGTATTCCCCAGGGGGCGCGGCAAGAGACCCAGTACTTC
.	.	TRBV4-2	TRBJ2-3	CASSGNLRSDTQYF	TGTGCCAGCAGCGGCAATCTGCGCTCGGATACGCAGTATTTT
many	TRBD2	TRBV20-1	TRBJ2-1	CRPGGTSRNEQFF	TGCAGGCCTGGGGGGACTAGTCGCAATGAGCAGTTCTTC
few	.	TRBV6-2/TRBV6-3	TRBJ1-5	CASTEPGQTYSNQPQHF	TGTGCCAGCACCGAGCCCGGGCAGACATATAGCAATCAGCCCCAGCATTTT
.	TRBD1	TRBV7-9	TRBJ2-1	CASSNRQGAGYEQFF	TGTGCCAGCAGTAATAGACAGGGGGCTGGCTATGAGCAGTTCTTC
.	.	TRBV6-5	TRBJ1-6	CASSRASVSPLHF	TGTGCCAGCAGCAGGGCCTCCGTTTCACCCCTCCACTTT
many	.	TRBV12-3/TRBV12-4	TRBJ2-3	CASSLAGGHGTDTQYF	TGTGCCAGCAGTTTAGCCGGGGGTCACGGGACAGATACGCAGTATTTT
few	.	TRBV28	TRBJ2-5	CASSFFGRGLEETQYF	TGTGCCAGCAGTTTTTTCGGTCGGGGGTTGGAGGAGACCCAGTACTTC
many	TRBD1	TRBV12-3/TRBV12-4	TRBJ2-7	CASSSTGGTYEQYF	TGTGCCAGCAGTTCGACAGGGGGGACCTACGAGCAGTACTTC
few	.	TRBV12-3/TRBV12-4	TRBJ2-3	CASTREGSLPTDTQYF	TGTGCCAGCACTCGAGAAGGCAGCCTGCCCACAGATACGCAGTATTTT
.	TRBD1	TRBV5-5	TRBJ2-1	CASSLWTGKNLYNEQFF	TGTGCCAGCAGCTTGTGGACAGGGAAAAACCTTTACAATGAGCAGTTCTTC
.	TRBD1	TRBV6-2/TRBV6-3	TRBJ2-1	CASSYQGQGYNEQFF	TGTGCCAGCAGTTACCAGGGACAGGGTTACAATGAGCAGTTCTTC
many	.	TRBV5-6	TRBJ2-7	CASSLASTYEQYF	TGTGCCAGCAGCTTGGCTTCGACGTACGAGCAGTACTTC
few	.	TRBV7-2	TRBJ1-1	CASSFTTVDGGGTEAFF	TGTGCCAGCAGTTTTACGACGGTTGATGGCGGTGGGACTGAAGCTTTCTTT
.	.	TRBV12-3/TRBV12-4	TRBJ1-1	CASSLATAQMNTEAFF	TGTGCCAGCAGTTTAGCGACGGCACAAATGAACACTGAAGCTTTCTTT
many	.	TRBV6-5	TRBJ1-4	CASSRTRNNEKLFF	TGTGCCAGCAGTAGGACCCGGAATAATGAAAAACTGTTTTTT
.	.	TRBV29-1	TRBJ2-7	CSVEELADTYEQYF	TGCAGCGTTGAAGAGCTAGCCGACACCTACGAGCAGTACTTC
few	TRBD2	TRBV3-1	TRBJ2-1	CASSALAGGPRDEQFF	TGTGCCAGCAGCGCCCTAGCGGGAGGGCCGAGGGATGAGCAGTTCTTC
.	.	TRBV20-1	TRBJ1-3	CSARQTGNTIYF	TGCAGTGCTAGACAGACTGGAAACACCATATATTTT
many	.	TRBV6-2/TRBV6-3	TRBJ1-1	CASRTTDMNTEAFF	TGTGCCAGCAGGACGACCGATATGAACACTGAAGCTTTCTTT
many	.	TRBV6-1	TRBJ1-1	CASSATTGNTEAFF	TGTGCCAGCAGTGCAACGACAGGGAACACTGAAGCTTTCTTT
.	.	TRBV4-1	TRBJ1-2	CASSQGGGPYGYTF	TGCGCCAGCAGCCAAGGAGGCGGTCCCTATGGCTACACCTTC
few	TRBD1	TRBV19	TRBJ2-4	CASSSGQGWDIQYF	TGTGCCAGTAGTAGCGGACAGGGCTGGGACATTCAGTACTTC
many	.	TRBV28	TRBJ1-1	CASRTTLNTEAFF	TGTGCCAGCAGGACAACTCTGAACACTGAAGCTTTCTTT
many	TRBD2	TRBV6-5	TRBJ2-1	CASSLGLAGGPGEQFF	TGTGCCAGCAGCTTAGGACTAGCGGGGGGGCCAGGTGAGCAGTTCTTC
.	.	TRBV28	TRBJ1-5	CASSLGKHQPQHF	TGTGCCAGCAGTTTAGGGAAACATCAGCCCCAGCATTTT
.	.	TRBV28	TRBJ2-3	CASSYSGLGDTQYF	TGTGCCAGCAGTTATAGCGGACTTGGGGATACGCAGTATTTT
few	TRBD2	TRBV12-3/TRBV12-4	TRBJ2-1	CASSFSGGGNEQFF	TGTGCCAGCAGTTTCTCGGGAGGGGGCAATGAGCAGTTCTTC
many	.	TRBV7-3	TRBJ1-6	CASSVDGYNSPLHF	TGTGCCAGCAGCGTGGACGGCTATAATTCACCCCTCCACTTT
many	.	TRBV25-1	TRBJ2-1	CASSEVLVLEEQFF	TGTGCCAGCAGTGAAGTGTTGGTTCTAGAGGAGCAGTTCTTC
few	TRBD1	TRBV24-1	TRBJ1-2	CATSDQRGRGYTF	TGTGCCACCAGTGATCAAAGGGGGCGAGGCTACACCTTC
.	.	TRBV15	TRBJ2-7	CATSRVVGQPRSYEQYF	TGTGCCACCAGCAGAGTGGTCGGGCAACCCCGCTCCTACGAGCAGTACTTC
many	TRBD2	TRBV9	TRBJ2-1	CASSPESVAGLNEQFF	TGTGCCAGCAGCCCAGAGTCGGTAGCGGGGTTGAATGAGCAGTTCTTC
many	.	TRBV10-3	TRBJ1-5	CAISAGSNQPQHF	TGTGCCATCAGCGCAGGTAGCAATCAGCCCCAGCATTTT
many	.	TRBV12-3/TRBV12-4	TRBJ2-2	CASSQSGELFF	TGTGCCAGCAGCCAGTCCGGGGAGCTGTTTTTT
many	.	TRBV7-6	TRBJ2-5	CASSLGIDVETQYF	TGTGCCAGCAGCTTAGGTATCGATGTGGAGACCCAGTACTTC
.	.	TRBV2	TRBJ2-7	CASSEGTVYEQYF	TGTGCCAGCAGTGAGGGGACGGTCTACGAGCAGTACTTC
.	.	TRBV5-6	TRBJ2-1	CASSHSPSSYNEQFF	TGTGCCAGCAGCCATAGCCCCTCCTCCTACAATGAGCAGTTCTTC
few	.	TRBV11-1	TRBJ2-5	CASSLGFGSHLQETQYF	TGTGCCAGCAGCTTAGGGTTTGGCAGTCATCTCCAAGAGACCCAGTACTTC
many	TRBD2	TRBV29-1	TRBJ2-5	CSVAGEGRETQYF	TGCAGCGTGGCGGGGGAAGGGAGAGAGACCCAGTACTTC
.	.	TRBV7-3	TRBJ1-3	CASSLIVEGRAGKKGNTIYF	TGTGCCAGCAGCTTAATTGTTGAAGGAAGGGCAGGGAAGAAAGGAAACACCATATATTTT
.	TRBD2	TRBV28	TRBJ2-1	CASSLGTYRGTSVSEQFF	TGTGCCAGCAGTTTAGGAACTTACCGCGGGACTAGCGTAAGTGAGCAGTTCTTC
.	.	TRBV19	TRBJ2-7	CASSMSGDPWYEQYF	TGTGCCAGTAGTATGTCCGGGGACCCTTGGTACGAGCAGTACTTC
few	.	TRBV6-4	TRBJ1-5	CASSDQHGQPQHF	TGTGCCAGCAGTGACCAGCACGGTCAGCCCCAGCATTTT
.	TRBD1	TRBV11-2	TRBJ2-1	CASSFEEGTGRADEQFF	TGTGCCAGCAGCTTCGAAGAGGGGACAGGGAGAGCCGATGAGCAGTTCTTC
few	TRBD1	TRBV6-1	TRBJ2-2	CASKFRTGPTGELFF	TGTGCCAGCAAATTTCGGACAGGGCCCACCGGGGAGCTGTTTTTT
.	.	TRBV5-1	TRBJ2-2	CASCCLHGGHTGELFF	TGCGCCAGCTGCTGCCTTCATGGGGGGCACACCGGGGAGCTGTTTTTT
few	TRBD1	TRBV29-1	TRBJ1-2	CSAGTGEIYGYTF	TGCAGCGCTGGGACAGGGGAGATCTATGGCTACACCTTC
.	TRBD1	TRBV7-9	TRBJ2-5	CASSPRPGTGNRETQYF	TGTGCCAGCAGTCCTCGTCCCGGGACAGGGAACCGAGAGACCCAGTACTTC
.	.	TRBV2	TRBJ2-4	CASSENRGNIQYF	TGTGCCAGCAGTGAAAATAGGGGGAACATTCAGTACTTC
many	.	TRBV6-1	TRBJ2-7	CASARVSSYEQYF	TGTGCTTCCGCCAGGGTCAGCTCCTACGAGCAGTACTTC